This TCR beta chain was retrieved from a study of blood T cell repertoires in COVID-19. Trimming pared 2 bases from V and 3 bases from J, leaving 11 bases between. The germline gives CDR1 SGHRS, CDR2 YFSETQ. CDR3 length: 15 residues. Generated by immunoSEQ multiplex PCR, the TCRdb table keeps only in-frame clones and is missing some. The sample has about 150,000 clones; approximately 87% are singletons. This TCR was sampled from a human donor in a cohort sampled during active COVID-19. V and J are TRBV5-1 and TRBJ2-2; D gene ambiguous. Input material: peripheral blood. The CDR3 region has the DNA TGCGCCAGCAGCTTTATTGGCAGATACACCGGGGAGCTGTTTTTT. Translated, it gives CASSFIGRYTGELFF.